The 19 T cell receptor beta chains given below trace back to one sample, sequenced in a study of cytomegalovirus exposure and HLA in healthy donors. PCR primers comprised 60 Vbeta and 13 Jbeta primers. TCRdb's table, derived via immunoSEQ multiplex PCR, lists solely in-frame clones and lacks some. This table has about 160,000 clones, around 84% appearing once. The sample was PBMCs. Receptors originate from a young man in good health and CMV-seropositive.

The sample holds one count of this clone. The V and J genes are TRBV5-1 and TRBJ2-1; no clear D. The germline V and J ends were trimmed by 7 bases and 6 bases, with 20 bases remaining between them. This CDR3 spans 15 amino acids. From germline, CDR1 is SGHRS and CDR2 YFSETQ. The CDR3 reads CASRPSVATGNEQFF. CDR3 nucleotides: TGCGCCAGCCGCCCCTCCGTCGCTACCGGCAATGAGCAGTTCTTC.

The chain carries TRBV30 and TRBJ2-3; the D gene is possibly TRBD2 (6 bases). CDR1 and CDR2 (germline): GTSNPN, SVGIG (reference sequence). The V and J ends lost 6 bases and 2 bases respectively, with 9 bases between them. CDR3 length: 12 amino acids. CDR3 loop: CACGGDTDTQYF. The DNA of the CDR3 is TGTGCCTGTGGAGGGGACACAGATACGCAGTATTTT.

Remarks on this clone: One end of the junction does not line up with germline, which may come from a read error. V usage is TRBV27 and J usage is TRBJ1-2; tentative D call: TRBD1 (5 bases). This CDR3 region has 17 residues. The germline CDR1 and CDR2 sequences are MNHEY and SMNVEV (reference sequence). The chain's CDR3 is CASSLSVGGRWDYGYTF. CDR3 DNA: TGTGCCAGCAGCTTATCGGTCGGGGGTCGATGGGACTATGGCTACACCTTC.

The V call is TRBV19, the J call TRBJ1-6; no definite D call. The germline V gene has CDR1 LNHDA and CDR2 SQIVND (reference sequence). CDR3 length: 13 amino acids. The V end lost 4 bases, the J end lost 10 bases, and 11 bases lay between the germline ends. The CDR3 DNA is TGTGCCAGTAGTACTTCTACCGGGTCACCCCTCCACTTT. Its protein is CASSTSTGSPLHF.

This clone has a single count. The chain uses TRBV7-9 and TRBJ1-3; no definite D call. The V end lost 5 bases, the J end lost 0 bases, and 5 bases lay between the germline ends. The CDR3 length is 13 residues. Germline CDR1 is SEHNR and CDR2 is FQNEAQ (reference sequence). The CDR3 DNA is TGTGCCAGCAGCACAGCCTCTGGAAACACCATATATTTT. Its translation is CASSTASGNTIYF.

This clone was seen a few times. This sequence joins TRBV6-1 and TRBJ2-3; D unclear. This CDR3 contains 13 residues. Germline lookup yields CDR1 MNHNS and CDR2 SASEGT. Trimming removed 1 base at V and 4 bases at J, with 6 bases between. CDR3 sequence: CASSEGEADTQYF. In DNA form, the CDR3 reads TGTGCCAGCAGTGAAGGTGAGGCAGATACGCAGTATTTT.

The chain is built from TRBV5-3 and TRBJ2-3, with D possibly being TRBD2 (6 bases). TRBV5-3 is recorded as an ORF, its role being uncertain. The CDR3 extends over 15 amino acids. Between the trimmed V and J ends, which lost 3 bases and 4 bases, there was a span of 15 bases. This CDR3 reads CARSYRLDLPDTQYF. The CDR3 DNA follows: TGTGCCAGAAGCTACCGACTAGACTTGCCAGATACGCAGTATTTT.

The chain links TRBV11-1 to TRBJ1-1; 7 bases align to TRBD1. The J segment lost 7 bases and the V segment lost 8 bases, leaving 10 bases of the junction unmatched. The CDR3 has 13 amino acids. The germline CDR1 and CDR2 sequences are SGHAT and FQDESV (reference sequence). CDR3 coding DNA: TGTGCCAGCGGCCCCGCAGGGGGGATTGAAGCTTTCTTT. It codes for CASGPAGGIEAFF. Variable domain in full (rest from reference TRBV11-1 and TRBJ1-1): EAEVAQSPRYKITEKSQAVAFWCDPISGHATLYWYRQILGQGPELLVQFQDESVVDDSQLPKDRFSAERLKGVDSTLKIQPAELGDSAMYLCASGPAGGIEAFFGQGTRLTVV.

This sequence joins TRBV5-6 and TRBJ2-7, with TRBD1 matching over 10 bases. With V trimmed by 3 bases and J by 2 bases, 2 bases remained unmatched. CDR3 size: 14 residues. CDR1 SGHDT and CDR2 YYEEEE come from the germline V gene. The CDR3 protein is CASSWGQGTYEQYF. Here the CDR3 DNA reads TGTGCCAGCAGCTGGGGACAGGGGACCTACGAGCAGTACTTC.

The gene calls are TRBV14 and TRBJ1-4, with a weak D call TRBD1 (5 bases). Germline V gene data show CDR1 as SGHDN and CDR2 as FVKESK. Trimming removed 5 bases from V and 7 bases from J, with 14 bases in between. The CDR3 is 14 residues long. CDR3 protein: CASSTRDQIEKLFF. The DNA for the CDR3 is TGTGCCAGCAGCACCAGGGATCAGATTGAAAAACTGTTTTTT.

This clone was seen only once. The CDR3 protein is CASSQDGQGRDIQYF. CDR3 nucleotides: TGTGCCAGCAGCCAAGACGGACAGGGGCGCGACATTCAGTACTTC. V gene TRBV4-2 combines with J gene TRBJ2-4, with 9 bases lining up with TRBD1. Germline trimming cut 0 bases from V and 8 bases from J; bases unmatched to any gene: 5. The CDR3 spans 15 residues. Germline V lookup: CDR1 LGHNA, CDR2 YNFKEQ.

The chain combines TRBV7-9 with TRBJ2-3; no definite D call. Trimming took off 5 bases at V and 6 bases at J, with 9 bases between the two ends. CDR1 SEHNR and CDR2 FQNEAQ come from the germline V gene (reference sequence). This CDR3 has 12 amino acids. CDR3 in amino acids: CASSQPADTQYF. In DNA, the CDR3 is TGTGCCAGCAGCCAACCCGCGGATACGCAGTATTTT.

This chain uses TRBV7-9 with TRBJ1-2; D gene uncertain. The CDR3 has 14 amino acids. The V end lost 1 base, the J end lost 0 bases, and 6 bases lay between the germline ends. In germline, CDR1 is SEHNR, CDR2 FQNEAQ (reference sequence). CDR3 bases: TGTGCCAGCAGCTTAGGTGCAGCTAACTATGGCTACACCTTC. Translated, it gives CASSLGAANYGYTF.

The CDR3, as DNA: TGTGCCAGCAGCCAAGATAACGCAGGGGGCGATGAAGCTTTCTTT. As protein: CASSQDNAGGDEAFF. V usage is TRBV4-2 and J usage is TRBJ1-1; TRBD1 aligns across 8 bases. Trimming at V came to 0 bases and at J to 7 bases, leaving 7 bases not matched to a gene. The CDR3 is made up of 15 amino acids. Germline V CDR1 and CDR2: LGHNA, YNFKEQ.

The chain joins TRBV5-6 to TRBJ2-5; D may be TRBD2 (6 bases). The end of the DNA fits TRBJ2-7 better, so the J call may be wrong. There are 14 residues in the CDR3. Looked up from germline, CDR1 is SGHDT and CDR2 is YYEEEE. The CDR3 sequence is CASSFGGSNNEQYF. Here the CDR3 DNA reads TGTGCCAGCAGCTTTGGGGGGTCCAATAACGAGCAGTACTTC.

This clone was detected once. The genes are TRBV18 and TRBJ1-1; D is possibly TRBD1 (6 bases). The CDR3 covers 12 residues. V lost 0 bases to trimming and J lost 11 bases, with 10 bases between them. CDR1 is KGHSH, CDR2 LQKENI, per germline. CDR3 sequence: CASSPPQGVAFF. The CDR3 DNA follows: TGTGCCAGCTCACCACCACAGGGAGTGGCTTTCTTT.

This rearrangement joins TRBV19 to TRBJ1-1; no definite D call. CDR3 length: 13 residues. Germline V gene sequence: CDR1 LNHDA, CDR2 SQIVND (reference sequence). V lost 6 bases to trimming and J lost 6 bases, with 14 bases between them. CDR3 region: CASRPQNYAEAFF. The CDR3 bases are TGTGCCAGTAGACCTCAGAACTACGCTGAAGCTTTCTTT.

The rearrangement links TRBV6-1 to TRBJ1-6; 7 positions match TRBD1. Germline V lookup: CDR1 MNHNS, CDR2 SASEGT. The CDR3 sequence is 15 residues long. Losses at the gene ends were 5 bases for V and 7 bases for J; bases not matched to a gene: 8. The CDR3 here is CASSSSGTVNSPLHF. CDR3 bases: TGTGCCAGCAGTAGCTCAGGGACAGTAAATTCACCCCTCCACTTT.

The gene calls are TRBV5-1 and TRBJ2-1; TRBD1 matches 10 bases. The germline gives CDR1 SGHRS, CDR2 YFSETQ. The CDR3 has 18 residues. Trimming cost V 0 bases and J 5 bases; bases outside gene matches: 11. As DNA, the CDR3 is TGCGCCAGCAGCTTGGTTTATTGGCGGGACAGGGGTAACAATGAGCAGTTCTTC. Translation gives CASSLVYWRDRGNNEQFF. The entire variable domain, with the rest obtained from reference TRBV5-1 and TRBJ2-1, is as follows: KAGVTQTPRYLIKTRGQQVTLSCSPISGHRSVSWYQQTPGQGLQFLFEYFSETQRNKGNFPGRFSGRQFSNSRSEMNVSTLELGDSALYLCASSLVYWRDRGNNEQFFGPGTRLTVL.